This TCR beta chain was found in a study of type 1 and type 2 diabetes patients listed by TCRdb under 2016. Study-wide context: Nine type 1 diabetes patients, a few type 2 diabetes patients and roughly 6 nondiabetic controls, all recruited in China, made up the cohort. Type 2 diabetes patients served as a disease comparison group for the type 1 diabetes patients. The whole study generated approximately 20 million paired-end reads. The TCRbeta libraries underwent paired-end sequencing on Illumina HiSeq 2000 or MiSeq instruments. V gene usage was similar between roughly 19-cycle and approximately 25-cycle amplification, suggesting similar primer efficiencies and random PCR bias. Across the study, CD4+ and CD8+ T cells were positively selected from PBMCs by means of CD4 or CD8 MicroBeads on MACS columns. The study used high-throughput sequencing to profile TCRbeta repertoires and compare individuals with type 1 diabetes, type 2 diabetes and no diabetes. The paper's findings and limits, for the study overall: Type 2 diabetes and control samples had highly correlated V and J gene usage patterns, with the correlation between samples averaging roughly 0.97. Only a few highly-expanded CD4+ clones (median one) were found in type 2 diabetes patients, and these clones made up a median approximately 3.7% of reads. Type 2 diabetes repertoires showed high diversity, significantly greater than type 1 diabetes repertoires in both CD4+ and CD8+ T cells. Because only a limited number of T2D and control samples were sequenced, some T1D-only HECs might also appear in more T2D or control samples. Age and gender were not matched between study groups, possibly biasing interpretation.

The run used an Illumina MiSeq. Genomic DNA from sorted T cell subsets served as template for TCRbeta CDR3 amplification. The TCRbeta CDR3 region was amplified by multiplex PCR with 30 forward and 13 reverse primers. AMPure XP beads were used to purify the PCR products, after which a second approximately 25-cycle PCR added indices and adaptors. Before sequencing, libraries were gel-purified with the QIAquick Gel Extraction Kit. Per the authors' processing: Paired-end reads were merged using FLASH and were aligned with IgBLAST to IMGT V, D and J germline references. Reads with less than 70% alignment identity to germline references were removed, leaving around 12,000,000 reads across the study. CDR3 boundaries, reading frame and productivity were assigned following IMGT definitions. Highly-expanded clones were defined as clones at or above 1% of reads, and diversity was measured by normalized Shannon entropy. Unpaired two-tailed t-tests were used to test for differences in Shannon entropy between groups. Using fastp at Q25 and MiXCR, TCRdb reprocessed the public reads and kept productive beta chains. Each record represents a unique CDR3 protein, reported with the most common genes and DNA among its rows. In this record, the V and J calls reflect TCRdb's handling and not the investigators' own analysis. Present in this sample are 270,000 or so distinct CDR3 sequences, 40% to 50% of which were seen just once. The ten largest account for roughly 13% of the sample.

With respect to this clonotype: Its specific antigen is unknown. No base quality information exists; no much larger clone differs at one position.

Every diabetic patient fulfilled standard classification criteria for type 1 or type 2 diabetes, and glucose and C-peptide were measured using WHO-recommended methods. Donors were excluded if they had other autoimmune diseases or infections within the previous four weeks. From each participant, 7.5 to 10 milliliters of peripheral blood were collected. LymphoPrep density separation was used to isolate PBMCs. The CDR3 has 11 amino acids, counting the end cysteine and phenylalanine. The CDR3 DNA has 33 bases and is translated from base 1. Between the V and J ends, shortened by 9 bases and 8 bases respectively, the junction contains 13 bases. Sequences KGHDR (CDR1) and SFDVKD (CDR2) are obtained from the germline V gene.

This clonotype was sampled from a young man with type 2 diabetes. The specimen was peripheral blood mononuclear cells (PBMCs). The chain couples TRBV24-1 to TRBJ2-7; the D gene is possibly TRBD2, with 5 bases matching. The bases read TGTGCCACCGGTCGTGAGGGAAAGCAGTACTTC. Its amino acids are CATGREGKQYF.